Shown below are 17 T cell receptor beta chains from a single sample sequenced in a study of regulatory T cells in long-lasting Graves disease. Time point meaning: newly diagnosed GD, antithyroid drugs for less than 3 months. PBMCs were the source of the RNA used for TCR sequencing. Construction of the TCR beta libraries employed iRepertoire HTBI primers in conjunction with Arm-PCR of CDR3 regions. TCRdb redid the calling of the multiplex PCR reads with MiXCR, one entry per CDR3 protein. The sample includes roughly 410,000 distinct CDR3 sequences, over 12% of them seen just once. This same sample was also part of a study on T cells in Graves' hyperthyroidism and ophthalmopathy.

The sequencing here drew on peripheral blood mononuclear cells (PBMCs), taken at new diagnosis, from a patient treated with antithyroid drugs. These receptors all come from a woman aged 40 to 50 with Graves disease.

V gene TRBV6-1 combines with J gene TRBJ2-3, with D unresolved. The CDR3 loop spans 15 amino acids. Per germline, CDR1 MNHNS and CDR2 SASEGT. The V and J ends lost 6 bases and 0 bases respectively, with 13 bases between them. The CDR3 sequence is CASRKHMASTDTQYF. CDR3 in DNA: TGTGCCAGCAGGAAGCACATGGCTAGCACAGATACGCAGTATTTT.

The V gene is TRBV7-9, the J gene TRBJ2-2; D may be TRBD2 (5 bases). The V end lost 1 base, the J end lost 5 bases, and 14 bases lay between the germline ends. Germline lookup yields CDR1 SEHNR and CDR2 FQNEAQ (reference sequence). This CDR3 spans 16 amino acids. The DNA of the CDR3 is TGTGCCAGCAGCTTAGTGGTGGGAGCAGTAACCGGGGAGCTGTTTTTT. Its protein is CASSLVVGAVTGELFF.

This clonotype has a count of ten or more. This chain uses TRBV6-1 with TRBJ2-5, with 14 bases identical to TRBD2. CDR1 is MNHNS, CDR2 SASEGT, per germline. V was pared by 6 bases and J by 5 bases, with 11 bases of the junction left unmatched. The CDR3 is made up of 17 amino acids. CDR3 DNA: TGTGCCAGCAGGCGTCGAGAGACTAGCGGGAGGGGCGAGACCCAGTACTTC. It yields the protein CASRRRETSGRGETQYF.

This clonotype has a handful of counts. In DNA form, the CDR3 reads TGTGCCAGTAGTATAGATGAGTTTACAGCGAACTACGAGCAGTACTTC. This codes for CASSIDEFTANYEQYF. This chain joins TRBV19 and TRBJ2-7; D is ambiguous. Trimming shortened V by 0 bases and J by 3 bases, and 15 bases separated the two germline ends. The CDR3 length is 16 residues. Germline V gene lookup returns CDR1 LNHDA and CDR2 SQIVND (reference sequence).

This clonotype was detected only a few times. The chain carries TRBV9 and TRBJ2-7; D not resolved. The V end lost 3 bases, the J end lost 7 bases, and 11 bases lay between the germline ends. CDR1 is SGDLS and CDR2 is YYNGEE in the germline V gene. The CDR3 covers 12 residues. The CDR3 protein is CASSGDGLEQYF. CDR3 bases: TGTGCCAGCAGCGGCGACGGGCTTGAGCAGTACTTC.

This clonotype was observed many times. The V and J genes are TRBV7-2 and TRBJ2-1, with 7 bases matching TRBD2. V was pared by 2 bases and J by 0 bases, with 7 bases of the junction left unmatched. CDR1 is SGHTA and CDR2 is FQGNSA in the germline V gene. The CDR3 loop spans 17 amino acids. CDR3 amino acids: CASSLMAGASSYNEQFF. For the CDR3, the DNA is TGTGCCAGCAGCTTAATGGCGGGAGCCAGCTCCTACAATGAGCAGTTCTTC. The variable domain in full, completed from reference TRBV7-2 and TRBJ2-1, reads GAGVSQSPSNKVTEKGKDVELRCDPISGHTALYWYRQSLGQGLEFLIYFQGNSAPDKSGLPSDRFSAERTGGSVSTLTIQRTQQEDSAVYLCASSLMAGASSYNEQFFGPGTRLTVL.

In this sample, this clonotype turned up many times. The rearrangement uses TRBV12-3 or TRBV12-4 and TRBJ2-5; D is possibly TRBD2 (6 bases). The CDR3 sequence is 14 residues long. Trimming removed 4 bases at V and 9 bases at J, with 18 bases between. The CDR3 coding sequence is TGTGCCAGCAGTTGGGACTGGGGTGCTGGCCCCCAGTACTTC. It encodes CASSWDWGAGPQYF.

This clonotype showed up many times. The chain combines TRBV12-3 or TRBV12-4 with TRBJ2-7; D may be TRBD1 or TRBD2 (5 bases each). Trimming took 3 bases from V and 4 from J, leaving 13 bases between them. This CDR3 has 14 amino acids. The DNA for the CDR3 is TGTGCCAGCAGTTTCCGGGACGGAGAATACGAGCAGTACTTC. Translating it yields CASSFRDGEYEQYF.

This clonotype was observed many times. The chain is built from TRBV6-2 or TRBV6-3 and TRBJ1-1; D is undetermined. V was pared by 5 bases and J by 0 bases, with 10 bases between. The CDR3 length is 14 residues. Germline CDR1 and CDR2: MNHEY and SVGEGT. CDR3 region: CASSEGDMNTEAFF. DNA for the CDR3: TGTGCCAGCAGTGAAGGCGATATGAACACTGAAGCTTTCTTT.

This clonotype was observed at least ten times. This chain connects TRBV27 to TRBJ2-1; 11 bases fit TRBD2. The CDR3 runs to 16 residues. Looked up from germline, CDR1 is MNHEY and CDR2 is SMNVEV (reference sequence). V lost 0 bases and J lost 2; bases outside the gene matches: 0. CDR3 nucleotides: TGTGCCAGCAGTTTATCGACTAGCGGGACCTACAATGAGCAGTTCTTC. Amino acids: CASSLSTSGTYNEQFF.

This chain links TRBV9 with TRBJ1-4; D remains unclear. Germline V gene sequence: CDR1 SGDLS, CDR2 YYNGEE. The CDR3 is 15 amino acids. The V end was cut by 0 bases, the J end by 8 bases, with 14 bases between. The CDR3 DNA reads TGTGCCAGCAGCGTAGGAAGAGGCCCTCCAGAAAAACTGTTTTTT. Translating it yields CASSVGRGPPEKLFF.

V and J are TRBV7-8 and TRBJ2-7; D possibly corresponds to TRBD2 (6 bases). Trimming removed 2 bases from V and 6 bases from J, with 11 bases in between. This CDR3 has 13 amino acids. Germline V gene lookup returns CDR1 SGHVS and CDR2 FQNEAQ. The CDR3: CASSLQSGSEQYF. The CDR3 DNA sequence: TGTGCCAGCAGCTTACAATCCGGGAGCGAGCAGTACTTC.

This clonotype was seen repeatedly, ten times or more. The V gene is TRBV27, the J gene TRBJ2-7; D is ambiguous. Per germline, CDR1 MNHEY and CDR2 SMNVEV (reference sequence). This CDR3 is 14 amino acids long. Trimming took 5 bases from V and 3 from J, leaving 14 bases between them. The chain's CDR3 is CASSPRQFLYEQYF. CDR3 bases: TGTGCCAGCAGTCCGCGCCAGTTCCTCTACGAGCAGTACTTC.

This clonotype was recorded at least ten times. One junction end disagrees with the germline gene, perhaps due to a read error. The chain carries TRBV3-1 and TRBJ1-1; D gene uncertain. Per germline, CDR1 LGHDT and CDR2 YNNKEL (reference sequence). This CDR3 has 14 amino acids. The CDR3: CASRQEYSGTEAFF. The CDR3 region has the DNA TGTGCCAGCAGACAAGAGTACTCTGGGACTGAAGCTTTCTTT. Full variable domain (missing parts from reference TRBV3-1 and TRBJ1-1): DTAVSQTPKYLVTQMGNDKSIKCEQNLGHDTMYWYKQDSKKFLKIMFSYNNKELIINETVPNRFSPKSPDKAHLNLHINSLELGDSAVYFCASRQEYSGTEAFFGQGTRLTVV.

In its sample, this clonotype was seen a few times. Given a much more abundant clone one base away, this may be a read error. Without the conserved terminal phenylalanine or tryptophan, this CDR3 likely stems from a read error. This sequence joins TRBV7-9 and TRBJ2-5; 7 positions match TRBD2. This CDR3 has 16 residues. The trim removed 4 bases at V and 5 bases at J, leaving 13 bases unmatched. CDR1 and CDR2 (germline): SEHNR, FQNEAQ (reference sequence). The CDR3: CASSSRTRGREETQYL. In nucleotides, the CDR3 is TGTGCCAGCAGCTCGAGGACTAGAGGTCGTGAGGAGACCCAGTACCTC.

This clonotype has just a few counts. The chain has TRBV14 and TRBJ1-4; D gene uncertain. The CDR3 contains 15 residues. Per the germline V gene, CDR1 is SGHDN and CDR2 is FVKESK. V lost 4 bases, J lost 8 bases, and 17 bases lay in between. CDR3 protein: CASSLLGGRYEKLFF. For the CDR3, the DNA is TGTGCCAGCAGCCTCCTCGGTGGGCGCTACGAAAAACTGTTTTTT. The whole variable domain, remainder taken from reference TRBV14 and TRBJ1-4, is EAGVTQFPSHSVIEKGQTVTLRCDPISGHDNLYWYRRVMGKEIKFLLHFVKESKQDESGMPNNRFLAERTGGTYSTLKVQPAELEDSGVYFCASSLLGGRYEKLFFGSGTQLSVL.

The chain employs TRBV20-1 and TRBJ2-4, with D hard to call. Germline V CDR1 and CDR2: DFQATT, SNEGSKA (reference sequence). The CDR3 consists of 15 residues. Trimming left V 3 bases short and J 0 bases short, with 12 bases between. CDR3 in DNA: TGCAGTGCTAGGCCAGCGATACTAGCCAAAAACATTCAGTACTTC. This codes for CSARPAILAKNIQYF.